The 32 T cell receptor beta chains presented below share a single source sample, sequenced in a study of shared clonotypes between healthy human individuals. Measured with immunoSEQ multiplex PCR; TCRdb has only the in-frame clones, and not every one. The sample carries about 1,500,000 clones, 95% to 97% recorded once. Material for sequencing was naive CD4+ T cells sorted from blood. Subset in this sample: CD45RA+ positively selected. All receptors come from a man aged 25 to 45 in good health.

J is TRBJ2-7 and V is TRBV28; D call uncertain. The germline CDR1 and CDR2 sequences are MDHEN and SYDVKM. The CDR3 extends over 11 amino acids. With 7 bases removed from V and 4 bases from J, the gap between germline ends came to 8 bases. CDR3 nucleotide sequence: TGTGCCAGCACCACCGTGTACGAGCAGTACTTC. Encoded protein: CASTTVYEQYF.

This sequence joins TRBV28 and TRBJ1-2, with 9 bases lining up with TRBD1. The germline V gene has CDR1 MDHEN and CDR2 SYDVKM. The CDR3 length is 13 residues. After removal of 7 bases from V and 5 bases from J, the junction contained 5 bases not matched to a gene. CDR3 in DNA: TGTGCCAGCACTTTGGGGACAGGGTATGGCTACACCTTC. This translates into CASTLGTGYGYTF.

This chain uses TRBV6-5 with TRBJ1-3; D gene unclear. The length of the CDR3 is 15 residues. V lost 0 bases, J lost 2 bases, and 8 bases lay in between. Germline V gene data show CDR1 as MNHEY and CDR2 as SVGAGI. The chain's CDR3 is CASSYSLTPGNTIYF. CDR3 nucleotide sequence: TGTGCCAGCAGTTACTCACTGACACCTGGAAACACCATATATTTT.

The CDR3 sequence: CASSRTNTDTQYF. CDR3 DNA: TGTGCCAGCAGCCGGACCAACACAGATACGCAGTATTTT. The chain has TRBV7-2 and TRBJ2-3; D remains ambiguous. The CDR3 sequence is 13 residues long. Germline CDR1 SGHTA, CDR2 FQGNSA. V dropped 5 bases and J dropped 2 bases, with 8 bases sitting between them. Combining the CDR3 with reference TRBV7-2 and TRBJ2-3 gives the whole variable domain GAGVSQSPSNKVTEKGKDVELRCDPISGHTALYWYRQSLGQGLEFLIYFQGNSAPDKSGLPSDRFSAERTGGSVSTLTIQRTQQEDSAVYLCASSRTNTDTQYFGPGTRLTVL.

In its sample, this clone was seen once. The chain combines TRBV5-1 with TRBJ2-1; D is perhaps TRBD2 (6 bases). This CDR3 has 16 residues. Germline V gene sequence: CDR1 SGHRS, CDR2 YFSETQ. V was pared by 4 bases and J by 0 bases, with 14 bases between. The CDR3 nucleotides are TGCGCCAGCAGCGAGGGCGGTAGCGGCTCCTACAATGAGCAGTTCTTC. Its translation: CASSEGGSGSYNEQFF.

The rearrangement joins TRBV6-5 to TRBJ2-6; D might be TRBD1 or TRBD2, each matching 5 bases. The ends were cut back, 0 bases at V and 1 base at J, with 7 bases in the middle. Germline V gene sequence: CDR1 MNHEY, CDR2 SVGAGI. This CDR3 has 16 residues. CDR3 in DNA: TGTGCCAGCAGTTACTCGAGGGGTTCTGGGGCCAACGTCCTGACTTTC. Translation gives CASSYSRGSGANVLTF.

This clone appeared a single time. The rearrangement joins TRBV5-5 to TRBJ2-7; D not resolved. Germline V gene sequence: CDR1 SGHKS, CDR2 YYEKEE (reference sequence). The V end lost 0 bases, the J end lost 3 bases, and 10 bases lay between the germline ends. The CDR3 runs to 14 residues. As DNA, the CDR3 is TGTGCCAGCAGCTTGGTATTTGCCCACTACGAGCAGTACTTC. Protein product: CASSLVFAHYEQYF. The whole variable domain, filled in from reference TRBV5-5 and TRBJ2-7, reads DAGVTQSPTHLIKTRGQQVTLRCSPISGHKSVSWYQQVLGQGPQFIFQYYEKEERGRGNFPDRFSARQFPNYSSELNVNALLLGDSALYLCASSLVFAHYEQYFGPGTRLTVT.

This chain uses TRBV5-1 with TRBJ1-2; D remains unclear. The CDR3 runs to 13 residues. Germline V gene sequence: CDR1 SGHRS, CDR2 YFSETQ. The V end lost 4 bases, the J end lost 4 bases, and 11 bases lay between the germline ends. CDR3 in DNA: TGCGCCAGCAGCGATGGGGATTCCTATGGCTACACCTTC. Translated: CASSDGDSYGYTF.

V usage is TRBV25-1 and J usage is TRBJ2-1; 8 bases line up with TRBD1. The junction had 11 bases not matched to a gene; V was cut back by 6 bases and J by 1 base. The CDR3 covers 17 residues. Germline V gene sequence: CDR1 MGHDK, CDR2 SYGVNS. The CDR3 reads CASSPQRTGRSYNEQFF. CDR3 DNA sequence: TGTGCCAGCAGCCCGCAAAGGACAGGGCGATCCTACAATGAGCAGTTCTTC.

The CDR3 reads CASSLVDTQYF. In nucleotides, the CDR3 is TGTGCCAGCAGTTTAGTAGATACGCAGTATTTT. The rearrangement joins TRBV27 to TRBJ2-3; D remains unclear. The ends were cut back, 2 bases at V and 5 bases at J, with 2 bases in the middle. The CDR3 is 11 residues long. The V gene's germline CDR1 is MNHEY and CDR2 SMNVEV (reference sequence).

The chain combines TRBV29-1 with TRBJ2-1, with D unresolved. Trimming took 1 base from V and 4 from J, leaving 11 bases between them. The CDR3 sequence is 14 residues long. CDR1 is SQVTM, CDR2 ANQGSEA, per germline. CDR3 amino acids: CSVEVSYEYNEQFF. CDR3 nucleotide sequence: TGCAGCGTTGAAGTGAGCTACGAATACAATGAGCAGTTCTTC.

This chain joins TRBV19 and TRBJ1-5; D call uncertain. The CDR3 runs 15 residues. CDR1 and CDR2 from the germline V gene are LNHDA and SQIVND (reference sequence). Trimming stripped 3 bases from V and 3 bases from J, with 12 bases between. CDR3 sequence reads: CASSMSSLNNQPQHF. In DNA, the CDR3 is TGTGCCAGTAGTATGTCCAGCTTAAACAATCAGCCCCAGCATTTT.

J is TRBJ2-7 and V is TRBV5-4, with D unresolved. This CDR3 spans 13 amino acids. Trimming removed 4 bases from V and 3 bases from J, with 11 bases in between. The germline V gene has CDR1 SGHNT and CDR2 YYREEE (reference sequence). CDR3 residues: CASSRAAFYEQYF. The CDR3 DNA sequence: TGTGCCAGCAGCCGGGCGGCATTCTACGAGCAGTACTTC.

This chain joins TRBV2 and TRBJ2-1, with 9 bases fitting TRBD2. The CDR3 spans 15 residues. Looked up from germline, CDR1 is SNHLY and CDR2 is FYNNEI. V gave up 0 bases and J gave up 7 bases; unmatched junction bases: 4. This chain's CDR3 is CASSEALAGSNEQFF. The CDR3 DNA follows: TGTGCCAGCAGTGAAGCGCTAGCGGGATCGAATGAGCAGTTCTTC.

V usage is TRBV5-1 and J usage is TRBJ2-3; the D gene is possibly TRBD1 (7 bases). V was trimmed by 0 bases and J by 10 bases, leaving 21 bases between them. CDR3 size: 16 residues. Per the germline V gene, CDR1 is SGHRS and CDR2 is YFSETQ. The CDR3 spells CASSLVGGGHKSSQYF. CDR3 nucleotide sequence: TGCGCCAGCAGCTTGGTTGGAGGGGGCCACAAGTCGTCGCAGTATTTT. The variable domain in full, with the rest retrieved from reference TRBV5-1 and TRBJ2-3, is KAGVTQTPRYLIKTRGQQVTLSCSPISGHRSVSWYQQTPGQGLQFLFEYFSETQRNKGNFPGRFSGRQFSNSRSEMNVSTLELGDSALYLCASSLVGGGHKSSQYFGPGTRLTVL.

This chain links TRBV18 with TRBJ1-2; D gene uncertain. Trimming stripped 1 base from V and 0 bases from J, with 3 bases between. This CDR3 contains 13 residues. Germline CDR1 is KGHSH and CDR2 is LQKENI. The CDR3 here is CASSPRANYGYTF. CDR3 nucleotides: TGTGCCAGCTCACCACGAGCTAACTATGGCTACACCTTC.

V gene TRBV4-3 combines with J gene TRBJ1-2; 10 nucleotides agree with TRBD1. The CDR3 runs 17 residues. Germline-derived CDR1 and CDR2 are LGHNA and YSLEER. V lost 2 bases to trimming and J lost 2 bases; unmatched junction nucleotides: 8. CDR3 bases: TGCGCCAGCAGCCAAAATGTAGGGACAGGGGCGAACTATGGCTACACCTTC. It encodes CASSQNVGTGANYGYTF.

V gene TRBV2 combines with J gene TRBJ2-1; tentative D call: TRBD2 (5 bases). CDR3 length equals 13 residues. Germline-derived CDR1 and CDR2 are SNHLY and FYNNEI. Trimming removed 7 bases from V and 0 bases from J, with 7 bases in between. In DNA, the CDR3 is TGTGCCAGCAACGGGGACTCCTACAATGAGCAGTTCTTC. Translation gives CASNGDSYNEQFF.

This clone was observed once. The V and J genes are TRBV5-1 and TRBJ1-4; D is unresolved. The CDR3 spans 15 residues. V was cut by 0 bases and J by 4 bases, with 10 bases left in between. Per the germline V gene, CDR1 is SGHRS and CDR2 is YFSETQ. The chain's CDR3 is CASSLGSVINEKLFF. The CDR3 nucleotides read TGCGCCAGCAGCTTGGGATCCGTAATTAATGAAAAACTGTTTTTT.

The V gene is TRBV27, the J gene TRBJ1-5, with D possibly TRBD1 on 6 matching bases. The V end lost 5 bases, the J end lost 4 bases, and 15 bases lay between the germline ends. This CDR3 is built from 15 residues. Germline-derived CDR1 and CDR2 are MNHEY and SMNVEV (reference sequence). CDR3 sequence (DNA): TGTGCCAGCAGTCCCCGCAGGGGTGCAAATCAGCCCCAGCATTTT. It encodes CASSPRRGANQPQHF.

The V gene is TRBV6-5, the J gene TRBJ2-1; TRBD1 matches at 9 bases. V was clipped by 5 bases and J by 2 bases; unmatched bases: 4. The CDR3 loop spans 15 amino acids. Germline lookup yields CDR1 MNHEY and CDR2 SVGAGI. This chain's CDR3 is CASSQTGGTYNEQFF. The CDR3 DNA reads as TGTGCCAGCAGTCAGACAGGGGGGACCTACAATGAGCAGTTCTTC.

In regard to this clone: Other DNA sequences in the sample encode the same CDR3. The gene calls are TRBV9 and TRBJ2-7; D is unresolved. The V end was cut by 0 bases, the J end by 0 bases, with 7 bases between. Per germline, CDR1 SGDLS and CDR2 YYNGEE. This CDR3 comprises 14 residues. CDR3 nucleotides: TGTGCCAGCAGCGTAGGTACAGACTCCTACGAGCAGTACTTC. Translating it yields CASSVGTDSYEQYF.

The chain employs TRBV28 and TRBJ2-2; TRBD2 might be the D (6 bases). V was shortened by 7 bases and J by 5 bases, with 17 bases between the two germline ends. The V gene's germline CDR1 is MDHEN and CDR2 SYDVKM. The CDR3 extends over 15 amino acids. The CDR3 loop is CASKTGRWGTGELFF. The DNA of the CDR3 is TGTGCCAGCAAGACCGGGAGATGGGGGACCGGGGAGCTGTTTTTT.

This clone was seen just once. The J gene is TRBJ2-3, the V gene TRBV9; 10 nucleotides match TRBD2. The germline V gene encodes CDR1 SGDLS and CDR2 YYNGEE. The CDR3 runs to 18 residues. J lost 3 bases, V lost 0 bases, and 10 bases had no gene match. This chain's CDR3 is CASSVGASGSSGTDTQYF. Here the CDR3 DNA reads TGTGCCAGCAGCGTAGGGGCTAGCGGGAGCTCGGGGACAGATACGCAGTATTTT.

This chain links TRBV7-9 with TRBJ1-1; the D is unclear. The CDR3 spans 14 residues. In germline, CDR1 is SEHNR, CDR2 FQNEAQ (reference sequence). Deletions cut 1 base from V and 4 bases from J, with 10 bases between. DNA of the CDR3: TGTGCCAGCAGCTTAGTTCTCGGCTTCACTGAAGCTTTCTTT. Its translation is CASSLVLGFTEAFF. Supplemented by reference TRBV7-9 and TRBJ1-1, the full variable domain reads DTGVSQNPRHKITKRGQNVTFRCDPISEHNRLYWYRQTLGQGPEFLTYFQNEAQLEKSRLLSDRFSAERPKGSFSTLEIQRTEQGDSAMYLCASSLVLGFTEAFFGQGTRLTVV.

The chain recombines TRBV5-5 with TRBJ2-2, with TRBD2 matching 8 bases. The CDR3 has 16 amino acids. Germline CDR1 SGHKS, CDR2 YYEKEE (reference sequence). V gave up 2 bases and J gave up 4 bases; unmatched junction bases: 7. The CDR3 DNA sequence: TGTGCCAGCAGCTTCTTGAGCGGGGGAGGCACCGGGGAGCTGTTTTTT. It codes for CASSFLSGGGTGELFF. Full variable domain (remainder filled in from reference TRBV5-5 and TRBJ2-2): DAGVTQSPTHLIKTRGQQVTLRCSPISGHKSVSWYQQVLGQGPQFIFQYYEKEERGRGNFPDRFSARQFPNYSSELNVNALLLGDSALYLCASSFLSGGGTGELFFGEGSRLTVL.

This clone was picked up one time. The chain recombines TRBV9 with TRBJ1-3; 7 bases are a match to TRBD1. The ends lost 0 bases at V and 4 bases at J; junction bases unmatched: 10. Germline assignment: CDR1 SGDLS and CDR2 YYNGEE. This CDR3 has 17 amino acids. In nucleotides, the CDR3 is TGTGCCAGCAGCGTAGCCCCAGGGGGAAGTATGGGAAACACCATATATTTT. This sequence encodes CASSVAPGGSMGNTIYF.

The V and J genes are TRBV29-1 and TRBJ2-7; a weak D match, TRBD2 (5 bases). Germline values: CDR1 SQVTM, CDR2 ANQGSEA. This CDR3 spans 12 amino acids. V gave up 5 bases and J gave up 2 bases, with 10 bases separating them. The DNA for the CDR3 is TGCAGCGTTCAAAAGGAGGCCTACGAGCAGTACTTC. It translates to CSVQKEAYEQYF.

This chain links TRBV18 with TRBJ2-1, with 12 positions matching TRBD2. Germline assignment: CDR1 KGHSH and CDR2 LQKENI. With 4 bases clipped from V and 5 bases from J, the junction kept 3 bases outside the gene matches. This CDR3 is built from 15 residues. The chain's CDR3 is CASSLGLAGNNEQFF. DNA for the CDR3: TGTGCCAGCTCACTCGGACTAGCGGGAAACAATGAGCAGTTCTTC.

V is TRBV5-4 and J is TRBJ2-1, with TRBD2 matching 7 bases. The J segment lost 5 bases and the V segment lost 5 bases, leaving 7 bases of the junction unmatched. Germline CDR1 reads SGHNT; CDR2 reads YYREEE (reference sequence). This CDR3 has 14 amino acids. CDR3 nucleotides: TGTGCCAGCAGACGATGGGACTACAACAATGAGCAGTTCTTC. It yields the protein CASRRWDYNNEQFF. Complete variable domain (other parts from reference TRBV5-4 and TRBJ2-1): ETGVTQSPTHLIKTRGQQVTLRCSSQSGHNTVSWYQQALGQGPQFIFQYYREEENGRGNFPPRFSGLQFPNYSSELNVNALELDDSALYLCASRRWDYNNEQFFGPGTRLTVL.

This chain connects TRBV29-1 to TRBJ2-5; no firm D call. The CDR3 sequence is 13 residues long. Germline-derived CDR1 and CDR2 are SQVTM and ANQGSEA. Trimming took 1 base from V and 0 from J, leaving 6 bases between them. The CDR3 bases are TGCAGCGTTGAAGGGGGTCACCAAGAGACCCAGTACTTC. It specifies CSVEGGHQETQYF.

The genes are TRBV30 and TRBJ2-1; no definite D call. V was pared by 0 bases and J by 4 bases, with 10 bases between. Germline-derived CDR1 and CDR2 are GTSNPN and SVGIG (reference sequence). This CDR3 is 14 amino acids long. The CDR3 loop is CAWSVIGRYNEQFF. The CDR3 DNA reads as TGTGCCTGGAGTGTAATCGGCAGGTACAATGAGCAGTTCTTC. Together with reference TRBV30 and TRBJ2-1, the CDR3 gives the full variable domain: SQTIHQWPATLVQPVGSPLSLECTVEGTSNPNLYWYRQAAGRGLQLLFYSVGIGQISSEVPQNLSASRPQDRQFILSSKKLLLSDSGFYLCAWSVIGRYNEQFFGPGTRLTVL.